This T cell receptor beta chain was identified during a study of T cells in Graves' hyperthyroidism and ophthalmopathy. Study information: Sampling of peripheral blood happened at initial diagnosis, prior to any treatment.

Blood sampling occurred at first hyperthyroidism diagnosis, ahead of any ophthalmopathy symptoms. The PBMCs were sourced from fresh peripheral blood (about 10 ml). RNA transcripts were the template for amplifying TCR beta CDR3 regions. The TCR CDR3 first-round RT-PCR relied on the HTBI primer set. TCRdb itself ran the multiplex PCR reads through MiXCR, one entry per CDR3 protein. The sample lists under 350,000 distinct CDR3 sequences, under 30% occurring once. CDR3 length equals 16 residues. CDR1 SGHTA and CDR2 FQGNSA come from the germline V gene. Trimming removed 1 base at V and 3 bases at J, with 15 bases between. This clonotype was seen only a few times.

Sequenced: blood. The clonotype originates from a man in his forties with Graves' hyperthyroidism that later progressed to Graves' ophthalmopathy. This sequence joins TRBV7-2 and TRBJ2-5, with D perhaps TRBD1 or TRBD2 (6 bases each). The CDR3 coding sequence is TGTGCCAGCAGCTTAGGGGGGGCCCAGCGGGAAGAGACCCAGTACTTC. This sequence encodes CASSLGGAQREETQYF.